This paragraph reports one T cell receptor beta chain. Cohorts were assigned according to the clinical history that participants reported. Method: immunoSEQ multiplex PCR; TCRdb's copy keeps in-frame clones and lacks some. Of 140,000 to 150,000 clones in the sample, 86% were seen once. V lost 4 bases, J lost 7 bases, and 9 bases stayed unmatched. Germline-derived CDR1 and CDR2 are SGHNT and YYREEE (reference sequence). The CDR3 loop spans 14 amino acids. The entry originates in a study of blood T cell repertoires in COVID-19. Looking at the study overall: The origin of the acute and convalescent COVID-19 samples was the United States, Italy and Spain. From T cells, B-cell-depleted T cells, or PBMCs came the material, which was cDNA or gDNA.

The sequencing input was PBMCs or T cells enriched from blood (not recorded which). This clonotype was obtained from a man aged 50 to 59 who had recovered from COVID-19. The chain recombines TRBV5-4 with TRBJ1-2; 8 nucleotides agree with TRBD1. CDR3 bases: TGTGCCAGCAGCCTGGTGGACAGGGTTCGTGGCTACACCTTC. Residues: CASSLVDRVRGYTF.